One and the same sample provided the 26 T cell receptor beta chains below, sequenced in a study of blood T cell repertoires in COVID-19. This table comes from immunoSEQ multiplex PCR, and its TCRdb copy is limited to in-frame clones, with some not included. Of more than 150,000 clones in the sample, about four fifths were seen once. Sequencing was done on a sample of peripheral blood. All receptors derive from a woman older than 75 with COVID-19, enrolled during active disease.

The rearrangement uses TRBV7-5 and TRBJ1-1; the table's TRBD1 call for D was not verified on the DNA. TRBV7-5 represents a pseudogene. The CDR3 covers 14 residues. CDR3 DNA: TGTGTCAGAAGCATTCGTGGGACAGGGGCTCAAGCTTTCTTT. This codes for CVRSIRGTGAQAFF.

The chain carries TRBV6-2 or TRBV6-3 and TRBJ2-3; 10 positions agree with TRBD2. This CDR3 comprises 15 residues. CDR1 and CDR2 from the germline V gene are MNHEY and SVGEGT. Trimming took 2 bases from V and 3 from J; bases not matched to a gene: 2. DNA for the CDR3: TGTGCCAGCAGTTACGTGGGACTAGCGACAGATACGCAGTATTTT. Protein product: CASSYVGLATDTQYF.

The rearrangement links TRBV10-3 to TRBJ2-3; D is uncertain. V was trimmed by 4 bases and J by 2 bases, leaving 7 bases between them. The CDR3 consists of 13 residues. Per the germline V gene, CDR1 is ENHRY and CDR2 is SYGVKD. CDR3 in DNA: TGTGCCATCAGTGCCTCTTACACAGATACGCAGTATTTT. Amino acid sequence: CAISASYTDTQYF.

The CDR3 spells CASSEGGGRLGLNTEAFF. The CDR3 coding sequence is TGTGCCAGCAGTGAAGGCGGGGGGCGTTTAGGCTTGAACACTGAAGCTTTCTTT. V is TRBV6-1 and J is TRBJ1-1; tentative D call: TRBD1 (6 bases). This CDR3 has 18 residues. Germline-derived CDR1 and CDR2 are MNHNS and SASEGT. V lost 1 base and J lost 0, with 18 bases in between.

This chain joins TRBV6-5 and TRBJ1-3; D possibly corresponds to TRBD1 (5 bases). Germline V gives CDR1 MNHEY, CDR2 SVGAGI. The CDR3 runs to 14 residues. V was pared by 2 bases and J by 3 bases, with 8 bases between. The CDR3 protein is CASSYLQDGNTIYF. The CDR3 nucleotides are TGTGCCAGCAGTTACCTACAGGATGGAAACACCATATATTTT.

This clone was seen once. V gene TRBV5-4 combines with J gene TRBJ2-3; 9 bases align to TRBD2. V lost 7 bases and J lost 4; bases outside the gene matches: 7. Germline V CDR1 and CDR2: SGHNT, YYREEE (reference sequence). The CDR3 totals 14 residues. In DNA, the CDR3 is TGTGCCAGCGGGTTTAGCGGGAGCCCAGATACGCAGTATTTT. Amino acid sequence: CASGFSGSPDTQYF.

DNA of the CDR3: TGTGCCAGCAGGGGGCCCGACAGGGGTGCAAACAATGAGCAGTTCTTC. It is translated as CASRGPDRGANNEQFF. The genes are TRBV5-4 and TRBJ2-1; TRBD1 agrees at 8 bases. The V and J ends lost 5 bases and 5 bases, in that order; junction bases with no gene match: 12. This CDR3 has 16 amino acids. CDR1 and CDR2 from the germline V gene are SGHNT and YYREEE (reference sequence).

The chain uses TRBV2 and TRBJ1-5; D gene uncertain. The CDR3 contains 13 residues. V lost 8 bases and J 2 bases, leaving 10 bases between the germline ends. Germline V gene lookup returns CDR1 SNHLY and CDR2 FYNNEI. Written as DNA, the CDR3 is TGTGCCAGCCATGGGCATGGCAATCAGCCCCAGCATTTT. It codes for CASHGHGNQPQHF.

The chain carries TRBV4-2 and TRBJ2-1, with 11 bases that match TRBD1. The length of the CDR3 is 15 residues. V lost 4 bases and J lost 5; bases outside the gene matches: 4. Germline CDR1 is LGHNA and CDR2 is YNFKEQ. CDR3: CASSPGQGANNEQFF. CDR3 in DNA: TGTGCCAGCAGCCCCGGACAGGGGGCTAACAATGAGCAGTTCTTC.

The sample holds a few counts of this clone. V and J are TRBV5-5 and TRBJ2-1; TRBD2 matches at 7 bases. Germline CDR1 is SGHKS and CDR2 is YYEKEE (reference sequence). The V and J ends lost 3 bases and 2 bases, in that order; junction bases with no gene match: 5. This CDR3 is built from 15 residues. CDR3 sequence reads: CASSSTGTTYNEQFF. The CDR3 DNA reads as TGTGCCAGCAGCTCTACCGGGACTACCTACAATGAGCAGTTCTTC.

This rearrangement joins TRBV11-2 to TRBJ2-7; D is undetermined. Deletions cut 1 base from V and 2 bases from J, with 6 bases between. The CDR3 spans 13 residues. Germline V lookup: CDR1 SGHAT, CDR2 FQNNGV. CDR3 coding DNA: TGTGCCAGCAGCTTAGTGTCCGCCTACGAGCAGTACTTC. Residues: CASSLVSAYEQYF.

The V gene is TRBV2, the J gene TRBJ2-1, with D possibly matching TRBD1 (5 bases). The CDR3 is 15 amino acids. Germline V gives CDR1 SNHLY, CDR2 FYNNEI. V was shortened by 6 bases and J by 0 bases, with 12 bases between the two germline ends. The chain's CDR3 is CASSQGTGSYNEQFF. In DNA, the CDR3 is TGTGCCAGCAGCCAGGGAACAGGCTCCTACAATGAGCAGTTCTTC.

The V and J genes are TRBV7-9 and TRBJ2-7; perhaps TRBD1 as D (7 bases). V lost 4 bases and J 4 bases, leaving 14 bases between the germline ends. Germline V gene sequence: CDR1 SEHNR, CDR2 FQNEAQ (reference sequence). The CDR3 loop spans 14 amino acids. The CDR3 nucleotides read TGTGCCAGCAGCTCAGGGGGGCGGATTTACGAGCAGTACTTC. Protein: CASSSGGRIYEQYF.

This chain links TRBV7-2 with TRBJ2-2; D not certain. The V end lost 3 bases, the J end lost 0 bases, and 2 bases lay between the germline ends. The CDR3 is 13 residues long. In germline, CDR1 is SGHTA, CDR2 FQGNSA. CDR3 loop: CASSFANTGELFF. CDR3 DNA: TGTGCCAGCAGCTTCGCGAACACCGGGGAGCTGTTTTTT.

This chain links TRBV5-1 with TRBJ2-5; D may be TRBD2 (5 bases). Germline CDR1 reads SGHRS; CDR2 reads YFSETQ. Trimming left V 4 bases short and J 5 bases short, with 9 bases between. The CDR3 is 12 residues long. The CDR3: CASSLAMETQYF. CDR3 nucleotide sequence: TGCGCCAGCAGCCTAGCCATGGAGACCCAGTACTTC.

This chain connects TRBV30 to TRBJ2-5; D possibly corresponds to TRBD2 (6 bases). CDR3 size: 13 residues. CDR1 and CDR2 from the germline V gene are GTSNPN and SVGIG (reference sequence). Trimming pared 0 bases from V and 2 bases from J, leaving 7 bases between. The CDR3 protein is CAWSVAGQETQYF. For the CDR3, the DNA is TGTGCCTGGAGTGTGGCGGGGCAAGAGACCCAGTACTTC.

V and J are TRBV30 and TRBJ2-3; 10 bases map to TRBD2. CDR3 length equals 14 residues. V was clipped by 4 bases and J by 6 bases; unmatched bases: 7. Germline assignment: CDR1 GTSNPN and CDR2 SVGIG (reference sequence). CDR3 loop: CAWTSGGALDTQYF. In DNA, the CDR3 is TGTGCCTGGACCAGCGGGGGGGCCTTGGATACGCAGTATTTT.

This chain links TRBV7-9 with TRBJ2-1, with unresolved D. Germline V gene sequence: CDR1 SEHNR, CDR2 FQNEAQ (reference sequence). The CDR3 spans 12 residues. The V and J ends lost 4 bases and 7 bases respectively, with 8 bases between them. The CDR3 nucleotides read TGTGCCAGCAGCTCCTCTAGGAATGAGCAGTTCTTC. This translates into CASSSSRNEQFF.

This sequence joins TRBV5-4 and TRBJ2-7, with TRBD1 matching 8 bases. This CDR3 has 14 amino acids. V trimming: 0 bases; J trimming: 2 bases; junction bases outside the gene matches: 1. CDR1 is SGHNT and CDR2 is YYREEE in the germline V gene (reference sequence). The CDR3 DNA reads TGTGCCAGCAGCTTGGTACAGGGGGCCTACGAGCAGTACTTC. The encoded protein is CASSLVQGAYEQYF.

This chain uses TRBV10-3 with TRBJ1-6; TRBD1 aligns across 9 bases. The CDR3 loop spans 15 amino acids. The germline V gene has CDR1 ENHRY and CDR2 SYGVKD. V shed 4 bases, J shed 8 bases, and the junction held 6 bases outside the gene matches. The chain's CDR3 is CAISAGQGLDSPLHF. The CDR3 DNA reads TGTGCCATCAGTGCAGGACAGGGGCTGGATTCACCCCTCCACTTT.

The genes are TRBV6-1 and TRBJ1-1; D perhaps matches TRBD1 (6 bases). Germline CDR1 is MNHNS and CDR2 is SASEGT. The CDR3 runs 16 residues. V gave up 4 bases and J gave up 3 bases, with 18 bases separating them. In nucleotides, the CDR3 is TGTGCCAGCAGTGGCCCCGACAGGCGATTTCACACTGAAGCTTTCTTT. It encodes CASSGPDRRFHTEAFF.

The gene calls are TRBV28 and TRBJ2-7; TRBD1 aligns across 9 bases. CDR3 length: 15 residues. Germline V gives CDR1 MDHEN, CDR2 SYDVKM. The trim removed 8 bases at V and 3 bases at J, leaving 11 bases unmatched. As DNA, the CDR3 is TGTGCCAGCCACACTCCGGGACAGGGCGGCTACGAGCAGTACTTC. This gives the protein CASHTPGQGGYEQYF.

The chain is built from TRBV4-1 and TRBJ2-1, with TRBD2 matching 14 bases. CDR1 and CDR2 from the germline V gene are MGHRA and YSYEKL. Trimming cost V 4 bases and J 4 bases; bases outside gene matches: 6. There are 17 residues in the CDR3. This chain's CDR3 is CASSRGLAGAEYNEQFF. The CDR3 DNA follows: TGCGCCAGCAGCCGGGGACTAGCGGGGGCCGAGTACAATGAGCAGTTCTTC.

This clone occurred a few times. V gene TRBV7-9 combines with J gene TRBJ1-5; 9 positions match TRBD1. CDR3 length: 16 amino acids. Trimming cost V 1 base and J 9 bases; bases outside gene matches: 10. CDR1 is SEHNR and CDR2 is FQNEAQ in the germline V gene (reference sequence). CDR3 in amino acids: CASSLERTGVPGPQHF. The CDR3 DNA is TGTGCCAGCAGCTTAGAAAGGACAGGGGTTCCGGGGCCCCAGCATTTT.

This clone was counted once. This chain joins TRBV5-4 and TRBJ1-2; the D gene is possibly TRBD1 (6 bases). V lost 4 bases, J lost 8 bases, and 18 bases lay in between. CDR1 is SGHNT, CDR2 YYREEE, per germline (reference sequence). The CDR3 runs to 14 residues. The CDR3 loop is CASSPKTGMGGYTF. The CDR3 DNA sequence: TGTGCCAGCAGCCCCAAGACAGGAATGGGAGGCTACACCTTC.

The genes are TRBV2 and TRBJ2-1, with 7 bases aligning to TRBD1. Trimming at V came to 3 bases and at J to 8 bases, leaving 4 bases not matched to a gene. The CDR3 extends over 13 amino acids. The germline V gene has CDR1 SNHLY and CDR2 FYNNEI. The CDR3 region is CASSDRGSDEQFF. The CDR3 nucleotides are TGTGCCAGCAGTGACAGGGGGTCGGATGAGCAGTTCTTC.